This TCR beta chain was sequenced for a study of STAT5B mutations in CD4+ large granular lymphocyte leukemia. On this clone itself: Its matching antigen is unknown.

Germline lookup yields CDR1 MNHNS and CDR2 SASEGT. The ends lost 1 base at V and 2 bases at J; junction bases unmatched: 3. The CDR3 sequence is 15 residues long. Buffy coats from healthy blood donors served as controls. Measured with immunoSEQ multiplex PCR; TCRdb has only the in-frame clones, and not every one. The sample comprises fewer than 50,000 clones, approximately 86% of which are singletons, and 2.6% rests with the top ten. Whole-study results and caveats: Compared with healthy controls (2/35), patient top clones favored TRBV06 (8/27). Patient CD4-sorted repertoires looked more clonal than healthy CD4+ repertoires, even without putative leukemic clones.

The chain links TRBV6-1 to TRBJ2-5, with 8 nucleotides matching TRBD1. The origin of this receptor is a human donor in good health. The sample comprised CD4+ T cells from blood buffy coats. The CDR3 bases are TGTGCCAGCAGTGAAGAAACAGGGGGACAAGAGACCCAGTACTTC. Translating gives CASSEETGGQETQYF.